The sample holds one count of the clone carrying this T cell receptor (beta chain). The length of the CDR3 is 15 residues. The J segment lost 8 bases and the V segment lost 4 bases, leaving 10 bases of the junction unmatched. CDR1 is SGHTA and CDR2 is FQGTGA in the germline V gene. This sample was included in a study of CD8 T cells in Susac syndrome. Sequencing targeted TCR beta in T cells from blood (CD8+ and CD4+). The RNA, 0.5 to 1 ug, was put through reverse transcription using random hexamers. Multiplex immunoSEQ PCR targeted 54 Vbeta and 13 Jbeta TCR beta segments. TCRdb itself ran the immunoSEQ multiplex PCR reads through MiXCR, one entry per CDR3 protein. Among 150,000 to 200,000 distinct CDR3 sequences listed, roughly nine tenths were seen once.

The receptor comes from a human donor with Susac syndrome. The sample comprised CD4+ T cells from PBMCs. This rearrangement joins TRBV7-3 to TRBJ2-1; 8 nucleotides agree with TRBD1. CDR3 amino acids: CASSSGQGSRDEQFF. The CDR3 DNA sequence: TGTGCCAGCAGCTCCGGACAGGGCAGTAGGGATGAGCAGTTCTTC.